These 23 T cell receptor beta chains were sequenced from one sample in a study of T cell repertoires in cytomegalovirus infection. For these TCRs, the target antigens are not known. One entry per CDR3 protein results from TCRdb running MiXCR on the reads. The repertoire holds about 480,000 distinct CDR3 sequences, with 30% to 40% as singletons. The sample in question was cultured PBMCs, obtained from culture after CMV antigen stimulation. The receptor source for this set is a human donor in good health (CMV status not recorded). Some clones in this sample may be carry-over from other donors' samples.

The J gene is TRBJ1-4, the V gene TRBV7-9; D unclear. Trimming removed 1 base from V and 8 bases from J, with 20 bases in between. Germline CDR1 SEHNR, CDR2 FQNEAQ (reference sequence). This CDR3 is built from 17 residues. CDR3 loop: CASSLDEAFNQEEKLFF. CDR3 in DNA: TGTGCCAGCAGCTTAGACGAAGCCTTCAACCAGGAGGAAAAACTGTTTTTT.

V and J are TRBV27 and TRBJ2-7; 14 bases match TRBD2. The CDR3 length is 17 residues. Germline loops: CDR1 MNHEY, CDR2 SMNVEV (reference sequence). V was clipped by 8 bases and J by 1 base; unmatched bases: 10. CDR3 coding DNA: TGTGCCAGCGGGACGACTAGCGGGAGGGCCGGTTCCTACGAGCAGTACTTC. The encoded protein is CASGTTSGRAGSYEQYF.

Many counts were recorded for this clonotype. The V and J genes are TRBV7-9 and TRBJ2-2; 10 bases match TRBD2. J gave up 5 bases and V 5 bases, and 5 bases lay outside the gene matches. CDR1 and CDR2 (germline): SEHNR, FQNEAQ (reference sequence). The length of the CDR3 is 15 residues. The DNA of the CDR3 is TGTGCCAGCAGCCGCGGGACTAGCGAAACCGGGGAGCTGTTTTTT. Protein product: CASSRGTSETGELFF.

The gene calls are TRBV11-2 and TRBJ2-3; the D gene is possibly TRBD2 (5 bases). V was trimmed by 3 bases and J by 0 bases, leaving 13 bases between them. The CDR3 contains 16 residues. Looked up from germline, CDR1 is SGHAT and CDR2 is FQNNGV. CDR3 protein: CASSFFNQRSTDTQYF. CDR3 DNA sequence: TGTGCCAGCAGCTTCTTCAACCAGCGGAGCACAGATACGCAGTATTTT.

This clonotype was detected a few times. The V gene is TRBV7-2, the J gene TRBJ1-1; D not resolved. V lost 2 bases and J 1 base, leaving 8 bases between the germline ends. Germline V CDR1 and CDR2: SGHTA, FQGNSA. The CDR3 is 14 residues long. The CDR3 DNA follows: TGTGCCAGCAGCTTAACCCCCGCGAACACTGAAGCTTTCTTT. Protein sequence: CASSLTPANTEAFF.

The rearrangement joins TRBV12-3 or TRBV12-4 to TRBJ2-7; TRBD2 matches 14 bases. The CDR3 length is 15 residues. V trimming: 6 bases; J trimming: 4 bases; junction bases outside the gene matches: 5. The CDR3 coding sequence is TGTGCCAGCAGAGGGGGGACTAGCGGGAGTTACGAGCAGTACTTC. Its translation: CASRGGTSGSYEQYF.

This clonotype was seen repeatedly, ten times or more. This chain links TRBV7-2 with TRBJ2-7; the D gene is possibly TRBD1 (5 bases). This CDR3 spans 13 amino acids. Germline values: CDR1 SGHTA, CDR2 FQGNSA. V gave up 1 base and J gave up 4 bases, with 8 bases separating them. Here the CDR3 reads CASSLGQLYEQYV. The CDR3 DNA sequence: TGTGCCAGCAGCTTAGGACAGCTGTACGAGCAGTACGTC.

This clonotype turned up a few times. The chain employs TRBV12-3 or TRBV12-4 and TRBJ2-1; D is undetermined. This CDR3 contains 11 residues. Trimming took 6 bases from V and 10 from J, leaving 10 bases between them. CDR3 protein: CASSPSQEQFF. The DNA for the CDR3 is TGTGCCAGCAGCCCCTCTCAGGAGCAGTTCTTC.

This clonotype was recorded once. The CDR3 here is CASITGASGIAPRPNPTHGV. The CDR3 coding sequence is TGTGCCAGCATTACTGGGGCTAGCGGGATTGCCCCACGGCCCAACCCTACCCATGGCGTC. The chain couples TRBV6-2 or TRBV6-3 to TRBJ2-7; TRBD2 matches 9 bases. The CDR3 is made up of 20 amino acids. CDR1 and CDR2 from the germline V gene are MNHEY and SVGEGT.

On this clonotype: In this CDR3 the conserved last residue, phenylalanine or tryptophan, is missing, so a read error is likely. This chain joins TRBV7-1 and TRBJ1-6; D uncertain. TRBV7-1 is known as an ORF, though its function is uncertain. The CDR3 runs 14 residues. The CDR3 DNA is TGTGACAGCAGCTCAGGATCAAATAATTCACCCCTCCACGTT. The encoded protein is CDSSSGSNNSPLHV.

The gene calls are TRBV6-2 or TRBV6-3 and TRBJ2-5; 9 nucleotides align to TRBD1. This CDR3 region has 16 residues. The V segment lost 4 bases and the J segment 5 bases; nucleotides outside the gene matches: 11. Per the germline V gene, CDR1 is MNHEY and CDR2 is SVGEGT. The CDR3 loop reads CASSWAIGDRAETQYF. The CDR3 DNA follows: TGTGCCAGCAGTTGGGCTATCGGGGACAGGGCTGAGACCCAGTACTTC.

The CDR3 nucleotides are TGCGCCAGCAGCCAAGCGGTCAGGGCTATTGGAGGCTATGGCTACACCTTC. This sequence encodes CASSQAVRAIGGYGYTF. The chain joins TRBV4-3 to TRBJ1-2; D may be TRBD1 (5 bases). The V end lost 1 base, the J end lost 4 bases, and 19 bases lay between the germline ends. The CDR3 contains 17 residues. The germline V gene has CDR1 LGHNA and CDR2 YSLEER.

Many counts were recorded for this clonotype. This chain connects TRBV5-1 to TRBJ2-1, with 8 bases that match TRBD2. Per the germline V gene, CDR1 is SGHRS and CDR2 is YFSETQ. The CDR3 totals 16 residues. V trimming: 1 base; J trimming: 2 bases; junction bases outside the gene matches: 5. CDR3 in amino acids: CASSLRVAGTYNEQFF. The DNA for the CDR3 is TGCGCCAGCAGCTTGAGAGTAGCGGGGACCTACAATGAGCAGTTCTTC.

Remarks on this clonotype: One end of the junction does not line up with germline, which may come from a read error. CDR3 DNA sequence: TGTGCCAGCAGCCATGTTTCCGGGACAGGGGCGTACGAGCAGTACTTC. Its translation is CASSHVSGTGAYEQYF. This chain uses TRBV4-1 with TRBJ2-7, with 10 bases matching TRBD1. Per the germline V gene, CDR1 is MGHRA and CDR2 is YSYEKL. CDR3 length equals 16 residues.

The rearrangement uses TRBV28 and TRBJ2-3; D is undetermined. Germline values: CDR1 MDHEN, CDR2 SYDVKM. The CDR3 contains 14 residues. The V and J ends lost 3 bases and 1 base respectively, with 8 bases between them. The CDR3 protein is CASSFHGGTDTQYF. The CDR3 nucleotides read TGTGCCAGCAGTTTCCATGGAGGCACAGATACGCAGTATTTT.

This clonotype was observed a handful of times. V and J are TRBV7-2 and TRBJ1-5; possible D gene TRBD1, 5 bases. Germline V CDR1 and CDR2: SGHTA, FQGNSA. This CDR3 region has 14 residues. Trimming cost V 5 bases and J 2 bases, with 10 bases left between them. The CDR3 sequence is CASSTQGRNQPQHF. The CDR3 coding sequence is TGTGCCAGCAGCACCCAGGGTCGCAATCAGCCCCAGCATTTT.

V usage is TRBV6-2 or TRBV6-3 and J usage is TRBJ1-2; TRBD1 is a possible D gene (5 bases). The V gene lost 6 bases and the J gene lost 5 bases, with 16 bases spanning the gap. CDR1 is MNHEY, CDR2 SVGEGT, per germline. The CDR3 contains 14 residues. The CDR3 loop is CASSRDGAYYGYTF. The CDR3 region has the DNA TGTGCCAGCAGCCGGGACGGGGCATATTATGGCTACACCTTC.

This sequence joins TRBV28 and TRBJ2-2, with D perhaps TRBD2 (5 bases). This CDR3 is built from 16 residues. CDR1 is MDHEN and CDR2 is SYDVKM in the germline V gene. Trimming took off 2 bases at V and 1 base at J, with 11 bases between the two ends. The CDR3 loop is CASSLIANLNTGELFF. The CDR3 bases are TGTGCCAGCAGTTTAATAGCGAACTTGAACACCGGGGAGCTGTTTTTT.

This clonotype was counted a few times. V gene TRBV28 combines with J gene TRBJ2-7; 10 bases match TRBD2. CDR3 length equals 17 residues. With V trimmed by 5 bases and J by 4 bases, 14 bases remained unmatched. The germline CDR1 and CDR2 sequences are MDHEN and SYDVKM. For the CDR3, the DNA is TGTGCCAGCAGTGTCCCTTTGCTAGCGGGAGCTGGATACGAGCAGTACTTC. It encodes CASSVPLLAGAGYEQYF.

This clonotype has at least ten counts. The CDR3: CASSYWDFKNTEAFF. As DNA, the CDR3 is TGTGCCAGCAGTTATTGGGACTTCAAGAACACTGAAGCTTTCTTT. The V gene is TRBV7-6, the J gene TRBJ1-1, with D possibly being TRBD1 (5 bases). Germline assignment: CDR1 SGHVS and CDR2 FNYEAQ. The CDR3 covers 15 residues. V was trimmed by 6 bases and J by 1 base, leaving 15 bases between them. Full variable domain (outside the CDR3, taken from reference TRBV7-6 and TRBJ1-1): GAGVSQSPRYKVTKRGQDVALRCDPISGHVSLYWYRQALGQGPEFLTYFNYEAQQDKSGLPNDRFSAERPEGSISTLTIQRTEQRDSAMYRCASSYWDFKNTEAFFGQGTRLTVV.

This clonotype appeared a few times. This sequence joins TRBV7-8 and TRBJ2-4; either TRBD1 or TRBD2 may fit D (6 bases each). Germline values: CDR1 SGHVS, CDR2 FQNEAQ. V lost 2 bases and J lost 0, with 14 bases in between. The CDR3 totals 17 residues. For the CDR3, the DNA is TGTGCCAGCAGCTTACCGGGCGGGACACCAGCCAAAAACATTCAGTACTTC. This codes for CASSLPGGTPAKNIQYF.

The chain has TRBV7-9 and TRBJ2-7; no clear D. The CDR3 totals 13 residues. Germline V gene lookup returns CDR1 SEHNR and CDR2 FQNEAQ (reference sequence). V dropped 7 bases and J dropped 2 bases, with 12 bases sitting between them. CDR3 amino acids: CASNVVGAYEQYF. The CDR3 DNA is TGTGCCAGCAACGTGGTAGGAGCCTACGAGCAGTACTTC. Filled out from reference TRBV7-9 and TRBJ2-7, the complete variable domain reads DTGVSQNPRHKITKRGQNVTFRCDPISEHNRLYWYRQTLGQGPEFLTYFQNEAQLEKSRLLSDRFSAERPKGSFSTLEIQRTEQGDSAMYLCASNVVGAYEQYFGPGTRLTVT.

The chain combines TRBV6-5 with TRBJ1-2; no firm D call. The CDR3 has 14 residues. Germline values: CDR1 MNHEY, CDR2 SVGAGI. V lost 0 bases and J 3 bases, leaving 8 bases between the germline ends. In DNA, the CDR3 is TGTGCCAGCAGTTACTCAGCGGATTACTATGGCTACACCTTC. It specifies CASSYSADYYGYTF.